The next 15 T cell receptor beta chains were all read from a single sample in a study of T cells in localized non-small cell lung cancer (dated by TCRdb to the early 2020s). Libraries were built with the immunoSEQ multiplex PCR assay. The table was pulled from immuneACCESS by TCRdb, which kept in-frame rearrangements only. Such tables lose some clones; where checked, under half of the loss comes from unresolved V genes, and the rest has no known cause. This sample comprises several thousand clones, about 90% of them detected only once. Under 2.5% of the sample goes to the ten largest clones. Sequencing used peripheral blood, obtained before any cancer treatment. Source of these receptors: a female donor older than 55 with stage II squamous cell lung carcinoma.

The chain uses TRBV28 and TRBJ1-3, with 9 bases matching TRBD1. In germline, CDR1 is MDHEN, CDR2 SYDVKM. This CDR3 comprises 15 residues. V trimming: 7 bases; J trimming: 4 bases; junction bases outside the gene matches: 8. The CDR3 reads CASNTAGTGGNTIYF. The DNA for the CDR3 is TGTGCCAGCAATACCGCCGGGACAGGGGGAAACACCATATATTTT.

V gene TRBV13 combines with J gene TRBJ2-6; D ambiguous. CDR3 length: 16 amino acids. Trimming pared 7 bases from V and 2 bases from J, leaving 15 bases between. Germline V gene data show CDR1 as PRHDT and CDR2 as FYEKMQ (reference sequence). The CDR3 nucleotides are TGTGCCAGCACCTCCAGGCGAAACCCTGGGGCCAACGTCCTGACTTTC. Translated, it gives CASTSRRNPGANVLTF.

The chain is built from TRBV5-1 and TRBJ2-3; 7 nucleotides agree with TRBD2. V lost 4 bases and J lost 6; bases outside the gene matches: 8. The germline gives CDR1 SGHRS, CDR2 YFSETQ. This CDR3 has 14 residues. The CDR3 sequence: CASSLGTTLDTQYF. The DNA for the CDR3 is TGCGCCAGCAGCCTGGGGACTACCCTCGATACGCAGTATTTT.

J is TRBJ2-7 and V is TRBV25-1; D is uncertain. Trimming shortened V by 1 base and J by 3 bases, and 4 bases separated the two germline ends. Germline V CDR1 and CDR2: MGHDK, SYGVNS. The CDR3 spans 12 residues. The CDR3 DNA is TGTGCCAGCAGTGAATTGTTCTACGAGCAGTACTTC. The encoded protein is CASSELFYEQYF.

The chain recombines TRBV21-1 with TRBJ1-3. TRBV21-1 represents a pseudogene. This CDR3 region has 16 residues. The CDR3 DNA reads TGTGCCAGCAGCAAAGGAGAGCCCTGCTCTGGAAACACCATATATTTT. Encoded protein: CASSKGEPCSGNTIYF.

This chain connects TRBV18 to TRBJ2-1; D might be TRBD2 (6 bases). CDR1 is KGHSH and CDR2 is LQKENI in the germline V gene. The CDR3 is made up of 15 amino acids. Between the trimmed V and J ends, which lost 0 bases and 4 bases, there was a span of 10 bases. The CDR3 DNA reads as TGTGCCAGCTCACCACCAAGTCGGGGGTACAATGAGCAGTTCTTC. It encodes CASSPPSRGYNEQFF.

This chain uses TRBV6-1 with TRBJ2-7; unclear D gene. The CDR3 consists of 11 residues. Trimming removed 7 bases at V and 3 bases at J, with 7 bases between. Germline CDR1 reads MNHNS; CDR2 reads SASEGT. The CDR3 sequence: CASTSLYEQYV. DNA of the CDR3: TGTGCCAGCACGAGTCTCTACGAGCAGTACGTC.

The J gene is TRBJ2-1, the V gene TRBV6-5, with 9 bases identical to TRBD2. The CDR3 spans 15 residues. The junction had 3 bases not matched to a gene; V was cut back by 6 bases and J by 0 bases. Germline values: CDR1 MNHEY, CDR2 SVGAGI. CDR3 in DNA: TGTGCCAGCAGCCGCGGGGGGGTCTCCTACAATGAGCAGTTCTTC. Translation: CASSRGGVSYNEQFF.

This chain uses TRBV11-2 with TRBJ2-7; D is unresolved. V gave up 5 bases and J gave up 2 bases, with 10 bases separating them. This CDR3 has 13 residues. Looked up from germline, CDR1 is SGHAT and CDR2 is FQNNGV. The CDR3 DNA sequence: TGTGCCAGCAGCACCGGACGGACCTACGAGCAGTACGTC. Protein: CASSTGRTYEQYV.

The chain carries TRBV27 and TRBJ1-6; no reliable D call. There are 14 residues in the CDR3. The germline gives CDR1 MNHEY, CDR2 SMNVEV (reference sequence). The V and J ends lost 5 bases and 0 bases respectively, with 5 bases between them. As DNA, the CDR3 is TGTGCCAGCAGTACGGCCTCCTATAATTCACCCCTCCACTTT. It is translated as CASSTASYNSPLHF.

The J gene is TRBJ2-5, the V gene TRBV11-2, with D possibly being TRBD1 (6 bases). V shed 2 bases and J shed 3 bases, with 13 bases lying between them. CDR1 and CDR2 from the germline V gene are SGHAT and FQNNGV. The CDR3 extends over 15 amino acids. The CDR3 nucleotides are TGTGCCAGCAGCTTAAGGGGGTACGGGGAAGAGACCCAGTACTTC. It translates to CASSLRGYGEETQYF. The variable domain in full, with the rest retrieved from reference TRBV11-2 and TRBJ2-5, is EAGVAQSPRYKIIEKRQSVAFWCNPISGHATLYWYQQILGQGPKLLIQFQNNGVVDDSQLPKDRFSAERLKGVDSTLKIQPAKLEDSAVYLCASSLRGYGEETQYFGPGTRLLVL.

The rearrangement links TRBV19 to TRBJ2-5; D not certain. Germline assignment: CDR1 LNHDA and CDR2 SQIVND (reference sequence). The V end was cut by 3 bases, the J end by 6 bases, with 5 bases between. This CDR3 has 11 amino acids. The CDR3 loop is CASSIDKTQYF. For the CDR3, the DNA is TGTGCCAGTAGTATTGACAAGACCCAGTACTTC.

The chain recombines TRBV28 with TRBJ1-6, with D perhaps matching TRBD1 (6 bases). CDR1 is MDHEN, CDR2 SYDVKM, per germline. This CDR3 comprises 14 residues. With 4 bases removed from V and 7 bases from J, the gap between germline ends came to 11 bases. This CDR3 reads CASSSGQTNSPLHF. The CDR3 coding sequence is TGTGCCAGCAGTTCTGGACAGACCAATTCACCCCTCCACTTT. Together with reference TRBV28 and TRBJ1-6, the CDR3 gives the full variable domain: DVKVTQSSRYLVKRTGEKVFLECVQDMDHENMFWYRQDPGLGLRLIYFSYDVKMKEKGDIPEGYSVSREKKERFSLILESASTNQTSMYLCASSSGQTNSPLHFGNGTRLTVT.

The chain couples TRBV28 to TRBJ1-6, with 7 positions matching TRBD1. V gave up 6 bases and J gave up 10 bases; unmatched junction bases: 6. The germline gives CDR1 MDHEN, CDR2 SYDVKM. This CDR3 contains 13 residues. The CDR3 reads CASRDRVQSPLHF. DNA for the CDR3: TGTGCCAGCAGAGACAGGGTCCAATCACCCCTCCACTTT.

This chain links TRBV28 with TRBJ2-3; D possibly corresponds to TRBD2 (7 bases). From germline, CDR1 is MDHEN and CDR2 SYDVKM. The germline V and J ends were trimmed by 10 bases and 1 base, with 15 bases remaining between them. This CDR3 has 14 residues. CDR3 in DNA: TGTGCCATCCGTGAGGGGGGGCGCACAGATACGCAGTATTTT. Translation: CAIREGGRTDTQYF.